These 31 T cell receptor beta chains were sequenced from one sample in a study of blood T cell repertoires in COVID-19 (TCRdb year 2020). Library method: the immunoSEQ multiplex PCR assay. Not all clones reach the TCRdb copy of this immuneACCESS table, which keeps in-frame sequences only. Checked studies attribute under half of the gap to unresolved V genes and leave the rest unexplained. A total of around 250,000 clones appear in this sample, 85% of them only once. The top ten clonotypes cover 5.1% of the sample. The material sequenced was peripheral blood. These receptor sequences come from a man aged 50 to 59 with active or convalescent COVID-19.

The chain is built from TRBV10-3 and TRBJ1-1; possible D gene TRBD1, 5 bases. Between the trimmed V and J ends, which lost 8 bases and 1 base, there was a span of 14 bases. Per germline, CDR1 ENHRY and CDR2 SYGVKD. The length of the CDR3 is 14 residues. CDR3 DNA: TGTGCCATCGGGGCAGGGTCGGCGAACACTGAAGCTTTCTTT. Translated, it gives CAIGAGSANTEAFF.

This clone appeared once. The chain couples TRBV20-1 to TRBJ2-3; D uncertain. V lost 6 bases and J 6 bases, leaving 10 bases between the germline ends. The CDR3 spans 11 residues. Germline V gene data show CDR1 as DFQATT and CDR2 as SNEGSKA (reference sequence). The CDR3 spells CSASPVDTQYF. Here the CDR3 DNA reads TGCAGTGCCTCCCCGGTGGATACGCAGTATTTT.

The chain uses TRBV6-2 or TRBV6-3 and TRBJ2-5; 10 bases align to TRBD2. The CDR3 totals 17 residues. The ends lost 0 bases at V and 4 bases at J; junction bases unmatched: 8. CDR1 is MNHEY, CDR2 SVGEGT, per germline. The CDR3 DNA reads TGTGCCAGCAGTTACTCAGCGGCTAGCGGGAGTCGAGAGACCCAGTACTTC. It codes for CASSYSAASGSRETQYF.

The rearrangement links TRBV2 to TRBJ2-5; TRBD2 agrees at 9 bases. Germline V lookup: CDR1 SNHLY, CDR2 FYNNEI. Unmatched junction bases numbered 5, after V lost 4 bases and J lost 5 bases. The CDR3 sequence is 14 residues long. The CDR3 region has the DNA TGTGCCAGCAGTGTAGCGGGAGCCGGTGAGACCCAGTACTTC. Its protein is CASSVAGAGETQYF.

This rearrangement joins TRBV6-5 to TRBJ2-2; a weak D match, TRBD2 (6 bases). CDR1 and CDR2 (germline): MNHEY, SVGAGI. V was clipped by 0 bases and J by 7 bases, with 6 bases between them. The CDR3 is made up of 13 amino acids. In DNA form, the CDR3 reads TGTGCCAGCAGTTACTCGCGGGGCGGGGAGCTGTTTTTT. Amino acid sequence: CASSYSRGGELFF.

Details on this clone: The sample carries other DNA sequences with the same CDR3. The CDR3 loop reads CASSLSGGTEAFF. CDR3 in DNA: TGTGCCAGCAGTTTGTCCGGGGGCACTGAAGCTTTCTTT. The genes are TRBV12-3 or TRBV12-4 and TRBJ1-1; possible D gene TRBD1, 5 bases. The CDR3 covers 13 residues. Trimming removed 3 bases at V and 4 bases at J, with 9 bases between.

The sample holds a few counts of this clone. The chain couples TRBV28 to TRBJ1-1; D may be TRBD1 (6 bases). V gave up 3 bases and J gave up 8 bases, with 7 bases separating them. The CDR3 extends over 11 amino acids. CDR1 and CDR2 from the germline V gene are MDHEN and SYDVKM. In nucleotides, the CDR3 is TGTGCCAGCAGTTTTACAGGGGAAGCTTTCTTT. It specifies CASSFTGEAFF.

The V and J genes are TRBV19 and TRBJ1-2; 9 bases are a match to TRBD1. Trimming removed 7 bases from V and 4 bases from J; junction bases left unmatched: 1. The CDR3 spans 12 residues. Germline loops: CDR1 LNHDA, CDR2 SQIVND (reference sequence). CDR3 sequence: CASTDRGYGYTF. CDR3 coding DNA: TGTGCCAGTACGGACAGGGGCTATGGCTACACCTTC.

This CDR3 is CASSVAPRTGNNSPLHF. The CDR3 nucleotides read TGTGCCAGCAGCGTAGCCCCCCGGACAGGGAATAATTCACCCCTCCACTTT. The chain couples TRBV9 to TRBJ1-6, with 8 bases identical to TRBD1. V lost 0 bases and J lost 5; bases outside the gene matches: 7. In germline, CDR1 is SGDLS, CDR2 YYNGEE. The CDR3 is 17 amino acids.

V gene TRBV5-8 combines with J gene TRBJ2-5, with D hard to call. V lost 1 base and J 7 bases, leaving 11 bases between the germline ends. CDR1 is SGHTS, CDR2 YDEGEE, per germline. The CDR3 is 13 residues long. The CDR3 loop is CASSLSPFVTQYF. CDR3 in DNA: TGTGCCAGCAGCTTGTCCCCTTTTGTGACCCAGTACTTC.

This chain uses TRBV27 with TRBJ1-6; D unclear. The V end was cut by 0 bases, the J end by 10 bases, with 10 bases between. The CDR3 is 14 residues long. Germline assignment: CDR1 MNHEY and CDR2 SMNVEV (reference sequence). The CDR3 loop reads CASSLSPDSSPLHF. CDR3 DNA: TGTGCCAGCAGTTTATCTCCGGACTCATCACCCCTCCACTTT.

The V and J genes are TRBV3-1 (or the pseudogene TRBV3-2) and TRBJ2-7; 8 positions match TRBD1. V lost 4 bases to trimming and J lost 2 bases; unmatched junction nucleotides: 7. The CDR3 sequence is 15 residues long. The germline CDR1 and CDR2 sequences are LGHDT and YNNKEL (reference sequence). The CDR3 reads CASSLRTGMAYEQYF. The CDR3 nucleotides read TGTGCCAGCAGCCTCAGGACAGGGATGGCCTACGAGCAGTACTTC.

The J gene is TRBJ2-5, the V gene TRBV9; 9 bases line up with TRBD1. Germline CDR1 reads SGDLS; CDR2 reads YYNGEE. The CDR3 runs 12 residues. The junction had 1 base not matched to a gene; V was cut back by 5 bases and J by 5 bases. Here the CDR3 reads CASRGTGETQYF. The CDR3 bases are TGTGCCAGCAGAGGGACAGGGGAGACCCAGTACTTC.

The chain recombines TRBV10-1 with TRBJ1-1; D unresolved. This CDR3 is 13 amino acids long. Trimming left V 7 bases short and J 6 bases short, with 15 bases between. Germline-derived CDR1 and CDR2 are WNHNN and SYGVQD (reference sequence). The CDR3 DNA reads as TGCGCCAGCACCCCGGACGGGGTATCTGAAGCTTTCTTT. Protein sequence: CASTPDGVSEAFF.

The rearrangement uses TRBV29-1 and TRBJ2-1; 15 nucleotides match TRBD2. The germline V gene has CDR1 SQVTM and CDR2 ANQGSEA. The CDR3 has 16 amino acids. V was clipped by 6 bases and J by 1 base; unmatched bases: 4. The CDR3 spells CSVPGLAGGSYNEQFF. The CDR3 DNA reads TGCAGCGTCCCAGGACTAGCGGGAGGGTCCTACAATGAGCAGTTCTTC.

This CDR3 is CASSLAVGVTGYEQYF. DNA for the CDR3: TGTGCCAGCAGCTTGGCGGTCGGGGTGACTGGCTACGAGCAGTACTTC. The gene calls are TRBV5-5 and TRBJ2-7; TRBD2 is a possible D gene (5 bases). This CDR3 contains 16 residues. Looked up from germline, CDR1 is SGHKS and CDR2 is YYEKEE (reference sequence). Trimming took 0 bases from V and 3 from J, leaving 16 bases between them.

The chain joins TRBV19 to TRBJ1-1, with 7 bases identical to TRBD1. Germline-derived CDR1 and CDR2 are LNHDA and SQIVND (reference sequence). The length of the CDR3 is 12 residues. Germline trimming cut 5 bases from V and 10 bases from J; bases unmatched to any gene: 7. The chain's CDR3 is CASSRQGLRAFF. DNA for the CDR3: TGTGCCAGTAGTCGACAGGGCCTGAGAGCTTTCTTT.

This clone was seen a handful of times. V is TRBV6-1 and J is TRBJ2-5; TRBD2 matches at 10 bases. Germline V lookup: CDR1 MNHNS, CDR2 SASEGT. The CDR3 totals 15 residues. J gave up 4 bases and V 0 bases, and 2 bases lay outside the gene matches. DNA for the CDR3: TGTGCCAGCAGTGAAGCACTAGCGGGATCAGAGACCCAGTACTTC. Protein sequence: CASSEALAGSETQYF.

This clone was observed once. CDR3 DNA sequence: TGTGCCAGCAGTCCACCGGGCGGGGCCTACCTTAATTCACCCCTCCACTTT. Protein product: CASSPPGGAYLNSPLHF. V and J are TRBV3-1 (or the pseudogene TRBV3-2) and TRBJ1-6; a possible D gene is TRBD1 (5 bases). The ends were cut back, 6 bases at V and 6 bases at J, with 21 bases in the middle. Germline values: CDR1 LGHDT, CDR2 YNNKEL (reference sequence). The CDR3 loop spans 17 amino acids.

The chain carries TRBV3-1 (or the pseudogene TRBV3-2) and TRBJ2-4; no firm D call. The V end was cut by 2 bases, the J end by 0 bases, with 8 bases between. This CDR3 has 15 amino acids. Germline V gives CDR1 LGHDT, CDR2 YNNKEL (reference sequence). CDR3 protein: CASSQLSLAKNIQYF. In DNA, the CDR3 is TGTGCCAGCAGCCAACTATCGCTAGCCAAAAACATTCAGTACTTC.

The chain's CDR3 is CASSFGNEQFF. The CDR3 coding sequence is TGCGCCAGCAGCTTCGGTAATGAGCAGTTCTTC. V gene TRBV5-1 combines with J gene TRBJ2-1, with D unresolved. The germline gives CDR1 SGHRS, CDR2 YFSETQ. The length of the CDR3 is 11 residues. Trimming left V 2 bases short and J 7 bases short, with 4 bases between.

This chain links TRBV2 with TRBJ2-7; D is perhaps TRBD2 (6 bases). Deletions cut 6 bases from V and 6 bases from J, with 18 bases between. Germline V CDR1 and CDR2: SNHLY, FYNNEI. This CDR3 contains 14 residues. DNA for the CDR3: TGTGCCAGCAGGGAGACTAGTCTGGTACGCGAGCAGTACTTC. Its protein product is CASRETSLVREQYF. Complete variable domain (other parts from reference TRBV2 and TRBJ2-7): EPEVTQTPSHQVTQMGQEVILRCVPISNHLYFYWYRQILGQKVEFLVSFYNNEISEKSEIFDDQFSVERPDGSNFTLKIRSTKLEDSAMYFCASRETSLVREQYFGPGTRLTVT.

The chain joins TRBV5-6 to TRBJ1-1, with D tentatively TRBD1 (5 bases). Germline CDR1 reads SGHDT; CDR2 reads YYEEEE. V was pared by 1 base and J by 0 bases, with 16 bases between. The CDR3 is made up of 17 amino acids. The CDR3 coding sequence is TGTGCCAGCAGCTTGAAGCTGGCAGGGCCAATGAACACTGAAGCTTTCTTT. This gives the protein CASSLKLAGPMNTEAFF.

The gene calls are TRBV11-3 and TRBJ2-5; 7 bases are shared with TRBD2. The V and J ends lost 1 base and 11 bases, in that order; junction bases with no gene match: 7. There are 13 residues in the CDR3. In germline, CDR1 is SGHNT, CDR2 YENEEA. The CDR3 region has the DNA TGTGCCAGCAGCTTAGGAGGCGGCGGGAGTCAGTACTTC. It encodes CASSLGGGGSQYF.

This clone was recorded a few times. The same CDR3 can be traced to other DNA sequences in this sample. The rearrangement links TRBV20-1 to TRBJ1-1, with D unresolved. Germline V CDR1 and CDR2: DFQATT, SNEGSKA (reference sequence). The CDR3 is 10 amino acids. V was pared by 2 bases and J by 6 bases, with 4 bases between. The CDR3 region is CSARLAEAFF. The CDR3 nucleotides read TGCAGTGCTAGACTCGCTGAAGCTTTCTTT.

The rearrangement uses TRBV4-2 and TRBJ2-3; D is unclear. Trimming took 0 bases from V and 2 from J, leaving 6 bases between them. Germline V CDR1 and CDR2: LGHNA, YNFKEQ. CDR3 length: 14 residues. CDR3 residues: CASSQERVTDTQYF. CDR3 coding DNA: TGTGCCAGCAGCCAAGAACGGGTCACAGATACGCAGTATTTT.

This clone was seen once. The chain employs TRBV25-1 and TRBJ1-3; D ambiguous. Germline V CDR1 and CDR2: MGHDK, SYGVNS. This CDR3 comprises 17 residues. V lost 5 bases to trimming and J lost 0 bases, with 17 bases between them. The CDR3 DNA follows: TGTGCCAGCAGTCACCTTGGGGAGGGCAGCTCTGGAAACACCATATATTTT. Amino acids: CASSHLGEGSSGNTIYF. Together with reference TRBV25-1 and TRBJ1-3, the CDR3 gives the full variable domain: EADIYQTPRYLVIGTGKKITLECSQTMGHDKMYWYQQDPGMELHLIHYSYGVNSTEKGDLSSESTVSRIRTEHFPLTLESARPSHTSQYLCASSHLGEGSSGNTIYFGEGSWLTVV.

V and J are TRBV10-3 and TRBJ2-2; TRBD1 is a possible D gene (6 bases). CDR1 ENHRY and CDR2 SYGVKD come from the germline V gene. CDR3 size: 14 residues. V lost 6 bases, J lost 0 bases, and 8 bases lay in between. CDR3 protein: CAIRGTTNTGELFF. The CDR3 DNA reads as TGTGCCATCAGGGGGACAACGAACACCGGGGAGCTGTTTTTT.

The chain joins TRBV5-1 to TRBJ2-7, with TRBD1 identical over 8 bases. The germline CDR1 and CDR2 sequences are SGHRS and YFSETQ. V lost 4 bases to trimming and J lost 0 bases; unmatched junction nucleotides: 12. CDR3 length: 17 amino acids. CDR3 nucleotides: TGCGCCAGCAGCGAGACTCCGGGACAGGACTACTCCTACGAGCAGTACTTC. Amino acids: CASSETPGQDYSYEQYF.

The chain recombines TRBV28 with TRBJ2-5, with TRBD2 matching over 11 bases. Trimming at V came to 1 base and at J to 5 bases, leaving 12 bases not matched to a gene. Per germline, CDR1 MDHEN and CDR2 SYDVKM. This CDR3 comprises 18 residues. The CDR3, as DNA: TGTGCCAGCAGTTTATCCCCTCCGGGACTAGCGGTTTGGGAGACCCAGTACTTC. It encodes CASSLSPPGLAVWETQYF. The whole variable domain, filled in from reference TRBV28 and TRBJ2-5, reads DVKVTQSSRYLVKRTGEKVFLECVQDMDHENMFWYRQDPGLGLRLIYFSYDVKMKEKGDIPEGYSVSREKKERFSLILESASTNQTSMYLCASSLSPPGLAVWETQYFGPGTRLLVL.

The chain is built from TRBV14 and TRBJ2-7, with TRBD2 matching over 8 bases. Trimming at V came to 3 bases and at J to 3 bases, leaving 4 bases not matched to a gene. Germline V gives CDR1 SGHDN, CDR2 FVKESK. This CDR3 comprises 14 residues. CDR3 coding DNA: TGTGCCAGCAGCCACCGGGGGGGGGACTACGAGCAGTACTTC. It translates to CASSHRGGDYEQYF.